The next 26 T cell receptor beta chains were all read from a single sample in a study of cytomegalovirus exposure and HLA in healthy donors. PCR employed 60 Vbeta and 13 Jbeta primers. This table comes from immunoSEQ multiplex PCR, and its TCRdb copy is limited to in-frame clones, with some not included. The sample lists under 250,000 clones; more than 75% were seen once. Sequencing was done on a sample of PBMCs. All receptors come from a male donor in good health and CMV-seronegative.

CDR3 sequence: CASSYSRQYLVETQYF. In DNA, the CDR3 is TGTGCCAGCAGTTACTCGAGGCAATACCTTGTGGAGACCCAGTACTTC. V usage is TRBV6-6 and J usage is TRBJ2-5; D not certain. With 0 bases removed from V and 5 bases from J, the gap between germline ends came to 16 bases. The CDR3 sequence is 16 residues long. Looked up from germline, CDR1 is MNHNY and CDR2 is SVGAGI (reference sequence).

The chain employs TRBV27 and TRBJ2-7, with TRBD2 matching over 9 bases. Germline-derived CDR1 and CDR2 are MNHEY and SMNVEV (reference sequence). The CDR3 has 14 residues. The J segment lost 0 bases and the V segment lost 5 bases, leaving 2 bases of the junction unmatched. CDR3 loop: CASSPSGASYEQYF. The CDR3 bases are TGTGCCAGCAGTCCTAGCGGGGCCTCCTACGAGCAGTACTTC.

The J gene is TRBJ2-1, the V gene TRBV28, with TRBD1 identical over 8 bases. There are 15 residues in the CDR3. The V gene's germline CDR1 is MDHEN and CDR2 SYDVKM. V lost 3 bases to trimming and J lost 7 bases; unmatched junction nucleotides: 8. The CDR3 here is CASSFRGLNINEQFF. In DNA, the CDR3 is TGTGCCAGCAGTTTCAGGGGGCTTAATATTAATGAGCAGTTCTTC.

The J gene is TRBJ1-5, the V gene TRBV6-1; maybe TRBD1 (6 bases). Trimming removed 4 bases at V and 3 bases at J, with 10 bases between. The CDR3 has 14 amino acids. Germline assignment: CDR1 MNHNS and CDR2 SASEGT. The CDR3 reads CASSATGPNQPQHF. The DNA of the CDR3 is TGTGCCAGCAGTGCCACAGGGCCCAATCAGCCCCAGCATTTT.

The chain uses TRBV20-1 and TRBJ2-3, with D maybe TRBD2 (5 bases). Deletions cut 5 bases from V and 6 bases from J, with 9 bases between. The CDR3 totals 11 residues. CDR1 and CDR2 from the germline V gene are DFQATT and SNEGSKA (reference sequence). The CDR3 DNA follows: TGCAGTGCTCCTCGAGGGGATACGCAGTATTTT. It translates to CSAPRGDTQYF.

V gene TRBV5-4 combines with J gene TRBJ2-4; TRBD1 aligns across 9 bases. From germline, CDR1 is SGHNT and CDR2 YYREEE (reference sequence). CDR3 size: 16 residues. Unmatched junction bases numbered 7, after V lost 3 bases and J lost 3 bases. The CDR3 DNA reads as TGTGCCAGCAGCTCGGGCGGACAGGGGATCAAAAACATTCAGTACTTC. Amino acids: CASSSGGQGIKNIQYF.

CDR3: CASSQSDRGLAKNIQYF. The DNA of the CDR3 is TGCGCCAGCAGCCAATCGGACAGGGGTCTAGCCAAAAACATTCAGTACTTC. The rearrangement joins TRBV4-1 to TRBJ2-4; 9 bases align to TRBD1. V lost 2 bases, J lost 0 bases, and 5 bases stayed unmatched. Germline assignment: CDR1 MGHRA and CDR2 YSYEKL. CDR3 length: 17 residues.

This chain links TRBV2 with TRBJ1-1, with D maybe TRBD1 (6 bases). Trimming cost V 3 bases and J 6 bases, with 17 bases left between them. The germline gives CDR1 SNHLY, CDR2 FYNNEI. This CDR3 has 15 amino acids. In DNA, the CDR3 is TGTGCCAGCAGTGATGGGGGGCGGGAGGCCGCTGAAGCTTTCTTT. Translating it yields CASSDGGREAAEAFF.

This chain links TRBV30 with TRBJ1-5; 7 bases agree with TRBD1. The J segment lost 5 bases and the V segment lost 0 bases, leaving 4 bases of the junction unmatched. The CDR3 extends over 14 amino acids. CDR1 is GTSNPN, CDR2 SVGIG, per germline (reference sequence). The CDR3 here is CAWSVVQGDQPQHF. CDR3 in DNA: TGTGCCTGGAGTGTAGTGCAGGGGGATCAGCCCCAGCATTTT.

This chain connects TRBV29-1 to TRBJ2-1, with D possibly being TRBD2 (5 bases). This CDR3 is built from 12 residues. The germline V gene has CDR1 SQVTM and CDR2 ANQGSEA. V was trimmed by 5 bases and J by 1 base, leaving 6 bases between them. Written as DNA, the CDR3 is TGCAGCGTTAGGAGGTCCTACAATGAGCAGTTCTTC. Protein product: CSVRRSYNEQFF.

This clone was observed a handful of times. This rearrangement joins TRBV29-1 to TRBJ2-1, with 7 bases identical to TRBD2. This CDR3 comprises 16 residues. J gave up 2 bases and V 4 bases, and 11 bases lay outside the gene matches. Germline CDR1 and CDR2: SQVTM and ANQGSEA. The CDR3 DNA reads as TGCAGCGTTGTCCGATCTAGCGGAGGGGCCTACAATGAGCAGTTCTTC. It encodes CSVVRSSGGAYNEQFF.

This clone was seen a handful of times. The chain combines TRBV9 with TRBJ1-1; the D gene is possibly TRBD1 (6 bases). Between the trimmed V and J ends, which lost 0 bases and 0 bases, there was a span of 15 bases. This CDR3 contains 17 residues. The V gene's germline CDR1 is SGDLS and CDR2 YYNGEE. The CDR3 loop is CASSVVDRSRLNTEAFF. The CDR3 DNA follows: TGTGCCAGCAGCGTAGTGGACAGATCCAGGTTGAACACTGAAGCTTTCTTT.

The CDR3 DNA reads TGTGCCAGCAGCCCTGGGGGGGACGAGCAGTACTTC. Translating gives CASSPGGDEQYF. The genes are TRBV7-7 and TRBJ2-7, with 7 bases fitting TRBD2. The CDR3 contains 12 residues. Germline CDR1 and CDR2: SSHAT and FNYEAQ (reference sequence). After removal of 5 bases from V and 5 bases from J, the junction contained 3 bases not matched to a gene.

Comments on this clone: Sequence at one end of the junction differs from germline and may be a read error. The V call is TRBV7-7, the J call TRBJ2-3, with D possibly TRBD1 on 5 matching bases. Germline loops: CDR1 SSHAT, CDR2 FNYEAQ (reference sequence). The length of the CDR3 is 13 residues. Here the CDR3 reads CASSLRVADTQYF. CDR3 nucleotides: TGTGCTAGCAGCCTCAGGGTCGCAGATACGCAGTATTTT.

The rearrangement joins TRBV5-1 to TRBJ2-7; 9 nucleotides line up with TRBD1. V gave up 0 bases and J gave up 2 bases; unmatched junction bases: 12. CDR1 and CDR2 from the germline V gene are SGHRS and YFSETQ. CDR3 length: 18 amino acids. The CDR3 coding sequence is TGCGCCAGCAGCTTGGCCTCTTTGGGGACAGGGAATCCCTACGAGCAGTACTTC. It codes for CASSLASLGTGNPYEQYF.

This clone was seen a few times. The chain uses TRBV19 and TRBJ1-3, with 11 bases that match TRBD1. The ends lost 8 bases at V and 4 bases at J; junction bases unmatched: 4. This CDR3 contains 14 residues. The germline CDR1 and CDR2 sequences are LNHDA and SQIVND (reference sequence). The CDR3 loop reads CASGQGANGNTIYF. CDR3 nucleotide sequence: TGTGCCAGTGGACAGGGGGCGAACGGAAACACCATATATTTT.

The genes are TRBV30 and TRBJ2-3; possibly TRBD2 for D (6 bases). The CDR3 has 17 residues. Per the germline V gene, CDR1 is GTSNPN and CDR2 is SVGIG (reference sequence). V lost 2 bases to trimming and J lost 0 bases, with 18 bases between them. The chain's CDR3 is CAWSLGSGGASTDTQYF. CDR3 nucleotides: TGTGCCTGGAGTCTCGGGTCCGGCGGGGCTAGCACAGATACGCAGTATTTT. Drawing the rest from reference TRBV30 and TRBJ2-3, the complete variable domain is SQTIHQWPATLVQPVGSPLSLECTVEGTSNPNLYWYRQAAGRGLQLLFYSVGIGQISSEVPQNLSASRPQDRQFILSSKKLLLSDSGFYLCAWSLGSGGASTDTQYFGPGTRLTVL.

The rearrangement links TRBV6-5 to TRBJ2-5, with 7 bases fitting TRBD1. Trimming removed 3 bases from V and 2 bases from J; junction bases left unmatched: 6. The CDR3 length is 15 residues. CDR1 is MNHEY, CDR2 SVGAGI, per germline. The CDR3: CASSYRGQRQETQYF. CDR3 DNA: TGTGCCAGCAGTTATAGGGGGCAGCGGCAAGAGACCCAGTACTTC.

V and J are TRBV28 and TRBJ1-1; no firm D call. Germline loops: CDR1 MDHEN, CDR2 SYDVKM. The CDR3 loop spans 12 amino acids. With 4 bases removed from V and 9 bases from J, the gap between germline ends came to 12 bases. CDR3 nucleotide sequence: TGTGCCAGCAGTTCCTCGACATCGAAAGCTTTCTTT. This sequence encodes CASSSSTSKAFF.

This chain joins TRBV7-2 and TRBJ1-5; TRBD1 agrees at 9 bases. Germline assignment: CDR1 SGHTA and CDR2 FQGNSA. J was trimmed by 7 bases and V by 3 bases; bases with no gene match: 7. CDR3 length equals 15 residues. CDR3: CASSLGTGWSQPQHF. The CDR3 region has the DNA TGTGCCAGCAGCTTGGGGACAGGGTGGTCCCAGCCCCAGCATTTT.

The chain uses TRBV7-9 and TRBJ2-1, with 8 bases lining up with TRBD1. This CDR3 spans 15 amino acids. With 6 bases clipped from V and 7 bases from J, the junction kept 11 bases outside the gene matches. Germline V lookup: CDR1 SEHNR, CDR2 FQNEAQ (reference sequence). Written as DNA, the CDR3 is TGTGCCAGCAGTCTCCGGGACAGGCCTATTAATGAGCAGTTCTTC. It encodes CASSLRDRPINEQFF.

This clone has only one observation. Other nucleotide sequences in the sample specify the same CDR3. V and J are TRBV5-4 and TRBJ2-3, with 13 bases aligning to TRBD2. The CDR3 covers 15 residues. V shed 3 bases and J 14 bases; nucleotides not matched to a gene: 12. Germline values: CDR1 SGHNT, CDR2 YYREEE (reference sequence). CDR3 in amino acids: CASSSGLAGSNDLYF. The CDR3 region has the DNA TGTGCCAGCAGCTCGGGACTAGCGGGGTCCAACGATCTGTATTTT. Full variable domain (rest looked up from reference TRBV5-4 and TRBJ2-3): ETGVTQSPTHLIKTRGQQVTLRCSSQSGHNTVSWYQQALGQGPQFIFQYYREEENGRGNFPPRFSGLQFPNYSSELNVNALELDDSALYLCASSSGLAGSNDLYFGPGTRLTVL.

The CDR3 is CASSPLSMATVSNQPQHF. The CDR3 bases are TGTGCCAGCAGTCCTCTCTCAATGGCGACTGTTAGCAATCAGCCCCAGCATTTT. V usage is TRBV28 and J usage is TRBJ1-5; D gene uncertain. The CDR3 covers 18 residues. Germline lookup yields CDR1 MDHEN and CDR2 SYDVKM. The germline V and J ends were trimmed by 5 bases and 0 bases, with 20 bases remaining between them.

This chain joins TRBV7-9 and TRBJ2-1; perhaps TRBD2 as D (5 bases). The V and J ends lost 7 bases and 15 bases respectively, with 22 bases between them. The CDR3 length is 13 residues. Germline V gives CDR1 SEHNR, CDR2 FQNEAQ (reference sequence). The CDR3 sequence: CASIHPYTSEVFF. The CDR3 DNA reads TGTGCCAGCATCCACCCCTACACTAGTGAGGTGTTCTTC.

J is TRBJ2-1 and V is TRBV7-3; 7 bases fit TRBD2. This CDR3 contains 13 residues. The V and J ends lost 5 bases and 6 bases, in that order; junction bases with no gene match: 4. The germline CDR1 and CDR2 sequences are SGHTA and FQGTGA. This CDR3 reads CASSRPGGNEQFF. CDR3 in DNA: TGTGCCAGCAGCCGACCGGGGGGCAATGAGCAGTTCTTC.

In this sample, this clone turned up a few times. V gene TRBV5-6 combines with J gene TRBJ1-1; D is unresolved. The germline CDR1 and CDR2 sequences are SGHDT and YYEEEE. Trimming left V 4 bases short and J 5 bases short, with 21 bases between. CDR3 size: 16 residues. CDR3 loop: CASSPLGRVSWTEAFF. The DNA for the CDR3 is TGTGCCAGCAGCCCCTTGGGGAGGGTGAGTTGGACTGAAGCTTTCTTT.